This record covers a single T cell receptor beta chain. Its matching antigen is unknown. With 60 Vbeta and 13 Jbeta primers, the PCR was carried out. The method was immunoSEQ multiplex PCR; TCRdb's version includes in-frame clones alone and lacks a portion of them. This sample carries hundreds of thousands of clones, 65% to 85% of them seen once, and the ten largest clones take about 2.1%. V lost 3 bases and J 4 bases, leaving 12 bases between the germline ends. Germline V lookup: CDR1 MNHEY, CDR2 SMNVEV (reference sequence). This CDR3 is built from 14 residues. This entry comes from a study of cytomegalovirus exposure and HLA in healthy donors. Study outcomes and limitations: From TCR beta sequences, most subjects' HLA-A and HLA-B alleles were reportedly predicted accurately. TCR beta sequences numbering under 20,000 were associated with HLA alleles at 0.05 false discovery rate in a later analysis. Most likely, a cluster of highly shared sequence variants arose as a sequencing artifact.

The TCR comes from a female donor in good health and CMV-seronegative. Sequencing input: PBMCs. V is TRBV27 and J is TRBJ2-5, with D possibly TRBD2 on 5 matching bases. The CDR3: CASSFMGELETQYF. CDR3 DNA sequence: TGTGCCAGCAGTTTTATGGGAGAGCTAGAGACCCAGTACTTC.